Sequencing of this TCR beta chain was carried out in a study of blood T cell repertoires in COVID-19. The overall study: Samples came from the United States, Italy and Spain, spanning acute and convalescent COVID-19. T cells, B-cell-depleted T cells, or PBMCs supplied cDNA or gDNA.

Germline V gene lookup returns CDR1 SGDLS and CDR2 YYNGEE. The CDR3 length is 15 residues. Trimming removed 0 bases from V and 4 bases from J; junction bases left unmatched: 4. Methods used by the authors: Reference gene primer amplification gave nucleated cell count estimates. Measured with immunoSEQ multiplex PCR; TCRdb has only the in-frame clones, and not every one. V and J calls and clone size are those listed in that table; D and trimming were worked out from the DNA. The sample records fewer than 60,000 clones, around 83% being singletons. The clonotype comes from a human donor in a cohort sampled during active COVID-19. The V call is TRBV9, the J call TRBJ1-3, with TRBD1 matching over 7 bases. Sequenced: peripheral blood. The CDR3 region is CASSVEGAYGNTIYF. As DNA, the CDR3 is TGTGCCAGCAGCGTAGAGGGGGCGTACGGAAACACCATATATTTT.